The 8 T cell receptor beta chains in this list originate from one sample, sequenced in a study of CD8+ T cells in alopecia areata. cDNA reverse transcribed from extracted RNA served as the sequencing template. The assay was immunoSEQ multiplex PCR, and TCRdb's table has in-frame clones only and misses some. The data contain under 150,000 clones, 80% to 90% of them singletons. Stated treatment: oral pan-JAK inhibitor, 5-10 mg twice daily. The starting material was CD8+ T cells sorted from blood, obtained at week 4, from a patient treated with tofacitinib. The receptors were gathered from a human donor with alopecia areata.

This chain uses TRBV7-9 with TRBJ1-2; D gene ambiguous. There are 12 residues in the CDR3. With 0 bases removed from V and 7 bases from J, the gap between germline ends came to 6 bases. From germline, CDR1 is SEHNR and CDR2 FQNEAQ (reference sequence). The CDR3 reads CASSLAVAGYTF. The CDR3 region has the DNA TGTGCCAGCAGCTTAGCGGTCGCTGGCTACACCTTC.

V and J are TRBV6-5 and TRBJ2-7, with D possibly matching TRBD1 (6 bases). V was shortened by 0 bases and J by 5 bases, with 11 bases between the two germline ends. The germline V gene has CDR1 MNHEY and CDR2 SVGAGI. The CDR3 has 14 residues. This CDR3 is CASSYSMSGDEQYF. As DNA, the CDR3 is TGTGCCAGCAGTTACTCGATGTCAGGGGACGAGCAGTACTTC.

This chain links TRBV6-5 with TRBJ2-2; D gene ambiguous. This CDR3 is 14 amino acids long. Trimming stripped 8 bases from V and 3 bases from J, with 13 bases between. Looked up from germline, CDR1 is MNHEY and CDR2 is SVGAGI. CDR3 region: CASGGSRYTGELFF. In DNA, the CDR3 is TGTGCCAGCGGCGGATCAAGGTACACCGGGGAGCTGTTTTTT.

The CDR3 coding sequence is TGTGCCACCGGGACTAGCGGCAACAATGAGCAGTTCTTC. Residues: CATGTSGNNEQFF. The V call is TRBV15, the J call TRBJ2-1, with 11 bases identical to TRBD2. CDR3 length: 13 amino acids. Trimming removed 8 bases from V and 5 bases from J; junction bases left unmatched: 2. Germline CDR1 is LNHNV and CDR2 is YYDKDF (reference sequence).

This chain uses TRBV30 with TRBJ1-1; D is undetermined. This CDR3 has 12 amino acids. V lost 5 bases, J lost 3 bases, and 10 bases lay in between. CDR1 and CDR2 from the germline V gene are GTSNPN and SVGIG (reference sequence). The CDR3 here is CAWSDLHTEAFF. DNA of the CDR3: TGTGCCTGGTCCGACTTACACACTGAAGCTTTCTTT.

The rearrangement joins TRBV29-1 to TRBJ1-2; D is undetermined. V was shortened by 4 bases and J by 1 base, with 10 bases between the two germline ends. This CDR3 is 13 amino acids long. CDR1 SQVTM and CDR2 ANQGSEA come from the germline V gene. This CDR3 reads CSVGGLDNYGYTF. CDR3 in DNA: TGCAGCGTTGGCGGGTTAGATAACTATGGCTACACCTTC.

The J gene is TRBJ1-6, the V gene TRBV7-9; D is uncertain. V lost 6 bases and J lost 5, with 14 bases in between. CDR1 is SEHNR and CDR2 is FQNEAQ in the germline V gene (reference sequence). The length of the CDR3 is 15 residues. CDR3 in amino acids: CASSLPGRDNSPLHF. In nucleotides, the CDR3 is TGTGCCAGCAGTTTACCCGGACGGGATAATTCACCCCTCCACTTT.

V usage is TRBV30 and J usage is TRBJ2-2; D might be TRBD1 (6 bases). Germline V gene lookup returns CDR1 GTSNPN and CDR2 SVGIG (reference sequence). The length of the CDR3 is 11 residues. The V end lost 3 bases, the J end lost 11 bases, and 10 bases lay between the germline ends. CDR3: CAWRQGLELFF. In nucleotides, the CDR3 is TGTGCCTGGAGACAGGGCCTAGAGCTGTTTTTT. The full variable domain, in which reference TRBV30 and TRBJ2-2 provide the parts outside the CDR3, is SQTIHQWPATLVQPVGSPLSLECTVEGTSNPNLYWYRQAAGRGLQLLFYSVGIGQISSEVPQNLSASRPQDRQFILSSKKLLLSDSGFYLCAWRQGLELFFGEGSRLTVL.